This record looks at one T cell receptor beta chain sequence and its context. Its antigen is not known. The record originates from a study of T cells expressing NK-cell markers. Study results and limitations: There remained a lack of clarity about HCMV specificity of expanded NKG2C+ T cell clones. These same clonotypes (in a few donors) also led the CD3+CD56-NKG2C+ fraction. Among CD8+ T cells from about six donors, dominant NKG2C+ clonotypes accounted for about 1.0-7.0%.

Production of TCR beta cDNA relied on 5'RACE template switching with UMIs. From the 5' RACE reads, TCRdb lists one entry per CDR3 protein and no DNA. In total, the table holds approximately 440,000 distinct CDR3 sequences. The specimen was blood T cells: a sorted CD56 or NKG2C T cell subset, CD4+ or CD8+ T cells, or bulk PBMC T cells (not recorded which). This sequence was found in a woman aged 45-65 years in good health.

CDR3 amino acids: CASSLRGPQETQYF. The chain employs TRBV12-3 or TRBV12-4 and TRBJ2-5; TCRdb calls TRBD1, which cannot be checked without DNA. CDR3 length: 14 residues.